Listed here are 16 T cell receptor beta chains from one sample, sequenced in a study of blood T cell repertoires in COVID-19. Some clones are missing from TCRdb's copy, which holds only in-frame ones; the method was immunoSEQ multiplex PCR. The sample has under 95,000 clones, 83% seen once. Specimen: peripheral blood. These receptors were obtained from an elderly woman with acute or convalescent COVID-19.

The gene calls are TRBV7-6 and TRBJ2-2; D gene ambiguous. With 5 bases removed from V and 1 base from J, the gap between germline ends came to 8 bases. Germline V gives CDR1 SGHVS, CDR2 FNYEAQ. This CDR3 spans 14 amino acids. DNA of the CDR3: TGTGCCAGCAGCCGAAGCCAGAACACCGGGGAGCTGTTTTTT. Translating gives CASSRSQNTGELFF.

This clone was seen only a few times. This chain uses TRBV28 with TRBJ2-6, with 11 bases lining up with TRBD1. Per germline, CDR1 MDHEN and CDR2 SYDVKM. Trimming removed 3 bases from V and 0 bases from J; junction bases left unmatched: 4. The CDR3 contains 18 residues. In nucleotides, the CDR3 is TGTGCCAGCAGTTTGTACGGGACAGGGGGCTCTGGGGCCAACGTCCTGACTTTC. Encoded protein: CASSLYGTGGSGANVLTF.

The gene calls are TRBV9 and TRBJ2-7; 11 nucleotides agree with TRBD2. The V and J ends lost 3 bases and 3 bases, in that order; junction bases with no gene match: 5. The CDR3 runs 15 residues. Germline values: CDR1 SGDLS, CDR2 YYNGEE. Here the CDR3 reads CASSESSGRYYEQYF. CDR3 coding DNA: TGTGCCAGCAGCGAATCTAGCGGGAGGTACTACGAGCAGTACTTC.

The chain carries TRBV7-2 and TRBJ1-1, with D possibly matching TRBD1 (5 bases). V dropped 1 base and J dropped 1 base, with 7 bases sitting between them. Looked up from germline, CDR1 is SGHTA and CDR2 is FQGNSA. There are 14 residues in the CDR3. This CDR3 is CASSLVGPNTEAFF. The CDR3, as DNA: TGTGCCAGCAGCTTAGTGGGGCCGAACACTGAAGCTTTCTTT.

This clone was seen only once. The J gene is TRBJ1-2, the V gene TRBV5-1; D is undetermined. In germline, CDR1 is SGHRS, CDR2 YFSETQ. V shed 4 bases and J shed 2 bases, with 12 bases lying between them. The CDR3 covers 14 residues. The CDR3: CASSTVAGNYGYTF. For the CDR3, the DNA is TGCGCCAGCAGCACGGTTGCGGGGAACTATGGCTACACCTTC.

This clone has only a few counts. The rearrangement uses TRBV14 and TRBJ2-5, with 8 bases identical to TRBD2. Germline CDR1 SGHDN, CDR2 FVKESK. There are 15 residues in the CDR3. V lost 4 bases to trimming and J lost 1 base; unmatched junction nucleotides: 5. The CDR3, as DNA: TGTGCCAGCAGCCGGGTTAGCGGGGCCCAAGAGACCCAGTACTTC. It encodes CASSRVSGAQETQYF.

The gene calls are TRBV4-3 and TRBJ1-2; the match to TRBD1 covers 7 bases. This CDR3 is 16 amino acids long. V shed 4 bases and J 5 bases; nucleotides not matched to a gene: 13. Looked up from germline, CDR1 is LGHNA and CDR2 is YSLEER. The CDR3 DNA reads as TGCGCCAGCAGCCCAGAGGGGGTCGGGACAGCTTATGGCTACACCTTC. This gives the protein CASSPEGVGTAYGYTF.

The chain recombines TRBV5-1 with TRBJ2-7; weak D call: TRBD2 (6 bases). Germline CDR1 and CDR2: SGHRS and YFSETQ. The V end was cut by 4 bases, the J end by 6 bases, with 14 bases between. This CDR3 is 13 amino acids long. CDR3 residues: CASSPDRRGEQYF. CDR3 nucleotide sequence: TGCGCCAGCAGCCCAGACCGGAGGGGCGAGCAGTACTTC.

The sample holds one count of this clone. This chain links TRBV11-2 with TRBJ2-7, with TRBD1 identical over 7 bases. The junction had 11 bases not matched to a gene; V was cut back by 8 bases and J by 1 base. Germline loops: CDR1 SGHAT, CDR2 FQNNGV. This CDR3 contains 15 residues. CDR3 in DNA: TGTGCCAGCCGCCCTTCACCGGACAGGTCCTACGAGCAGTACTTC. This encodes CASRPSPDRSYEQYF.

The V and J genes are TRBV11-2 and TRBJ2-2; 7 positions agree with TRBD2. The V segment lost 5 bases and the J segment 5 bases; nucleotides outside the gene matches: 8. CDR3 size: 15 residues. The germline gives CDR1 SGHAT, CDR2 FQNNGV. CDR3 in amino acids: CASSPSPSGTGELFF. The CDR3 nucleotides read TGTGCCAGCAGCCCCTCCCCTAGCGGAACCGGGGAGCTGTTTTTT.

The genes are TRBV19 and TRBJ2-3, with 12 nucleotides matching TRBD1. The trim removed 4 bases at V and 3 bases at J, leaving 5 bases unmatched. The CDR3 is 16 residues long. Germline V lookup: CDR1 LNHDA, CDR2 SQIVND (reference sequence). The CDR3 loop reads CASSTSGQGATDTQYF. DNA for the CDR3: TGTGCCAGTAGTACCTCGGGACAGGGGGCGACAGATACGCAGTATTTT.

This clone was seen only a few times. The chain combines TRBV10-1 with TRBJ2-3; 8 bases are shared with TRBD1. J was trimmed by 2 bases and V by 5 bases; bases with no gene match: 6. This CDR3 comprises 15 residues. Germline CDR1 WNHNN, CDR2 SYGVQD (reference sequence). The CDR3 protein is CASSRSRGPTDTQYF. The CDR3 DNA reads as TGCGCCAGCAGTCGATCCAGGGGGCCCACAGATACGCAGTATTTT.

The chain carries TRBV24-1 and TRBJ2-2; D remains unclear. Germline lookup yields CDR1 KGHDR and CDR2 SFDVKD. The CDR3 sequence is 13 residues long. With 7 bases removed from V and 1 base from J, the gap between germline ends came to 6 bases. The CDR3 bases are TGTGCCACCAGCCAACAGAACACCGGGGAGCTGTTTTTT. Its translation is CATSQQNTGELFF.

V and J are TRBV7-9 and TRBJ2-7; tentatively, D is TRBD1 (6 bases). CDR1 and CDR2 from the germline V gene are SEHNR and FQNEAQ (reference sequence). V lost 10 bases, J lost 2 bases, and 18 bases lay in between. This CDR3 contains 14 residues. The CDR3 is CATARDISPYEQYF. CDR3 coding DNA: TGTGCCACGGCCCGGGACATATCGCCCTACGAGCAGTACTTC.

The chain's CDR3 is CASSFLPGQGPSNTEAFF. The CDR3 DNA sequence: TGTGCCAGCAGCTTTTTGCCGGGACAGGGCCCATCGAACACTGAAGCTTTCTTT. The chain carries TRBV11-2 and TRBJ1-1; 9 bases are shared with TRBD1. In germline, CDR1 is SGHAT, CDR2 FQNNGV. V lost 3 bases and J lost 1; bases outside the gene matches: 12. The CDR3 contains 18 residues.

V and J are TRBV19 and TRBJ2-2; no clear D gene. V was cut by 7 bases and J by 6 bases, with 18 bases left in between. There are 15 residues in the CDR3. Germline V CDR1 and CDR2: LNHDA, SQIVND (reference sequence). The CDR3 region is CASTVGDWFPGELFF. In DNA, the CDR3 is TGTGCCAGTACTGTAGGAGACTGGTTCCCCGGGGAGCTGTTTTTT.